In this sample, the clone carrying this T cell receptor (beta chain) turned up a few times. The antigen is unknown. The data derive from a study of blood T cells in healthy people across ages. Through a sample-barcoded 5' primer and a J-beta primer mix, a second PCR was run for about 7 to 12 cycles. Every cDNA molecule carried a tag from a template-switch adaptor bearing 12 random nucleotides. Every individual sample yielded 2.5 million or more paired-end reads (each containing CDR3). TCRdb independently ran MiXCR on the 5' RACE reads; one entry per CDR3 protein. The sample includes over 600,000 distinct CDR3 sequences, about 21% seen only once; the top ten take about 3.6%. The study's findings and limits: Strong correlation existed between TCR beta diversity and naive T cell percentage.

CDR3 size: 17 residues. The germline V gene encodes CDR1 SGHAT and CDR2 FQNNGV. After removal of 6 bases from V and 1 base from J, the junction contained 10 bases not matched to a gene. V gene TRBV11-2 combines with J gene TRBJ2-3; TRBD2 matches at 10 bases. The sequencing sample was made of blood. The sequence was collected from a man aged 70 or older in good health. In nucleotides, the CDR3 is TGTGCCAGCAGAATCCTAGCGGGAGACCTGGGCACAGATACGCAGTATTTT. The encoded protein is CASRILAGDLGTDTQYF.